Listed below are T cell receptor beta chains from one sample, sequenced in a study of CD8+ T cells in alopecia areata. The assay was immunoSEQ multiplex PCR, and TCRdb's table has in-frame clones only and misses some. The data contain 130,000 to 150,000 clones, about 90% of them singletons. The sequencing used CD8+ T cells sorted from blood, collected at week 0. The receptors derive from a human donor with alopecia areata. The CDR3 runs from the conserved cysteine through the conserved F or W. The order of the fields is CDR3 DNA, CDR3 protein, V gene, D gene, clone size, J gene, CDR3 length. D genes are given only for firm matches. The size of a clone is reported for some rows only, either as once, few or many, or as a class for expanded clones.

TGTGCCAGCAGCGTAGCAGGGACCGGTAGCTATGGCTACACCTTC,CASSVAGTGSYGYTF,TRBV9,-,-,TRBJ1-2,15
TGCGCCAGCAGCTTCGGACCAGGGGAAGATTCACCCCTCCACTTT,CASSFGPGEDSPLHF,TRBV5-1,-,-,TRBJ1-6,15
TGTGCCAGCGAACAGGGGTACGAGCAGTACTTC,CASEQGYEQYF,TRBV2,TRBD1,-,TRBJ2-7,11
TGTGCCAGCAGTGAATGGTGGACAGATGATCCGGTCGAGCAGTACTTC,CASSEWWTDDPVEQYF,TRBV2,-,-,TRBJ2-7,16
TGTGCCAGTAAAGGGAACACTGAAGCTTTCTTT,CASKGNTEAFF,TRBV19,-,-,TRBJ1-1,11
TGTGCCAGCAGCGCCGGAACAGCGTTCGGGGGGTATGGCTACACCTTC,CASSAGTAFGGYGYTF,TRBV9,-,-,TRBJ1-2,16
TGTGCCAGCAGCCGGGGAACTGAAGCTTTCTTT,CASSRGTEAFF,TRBV5-6,-,-,TRBJ1-1,11
TGCGCCAGCAGCGTGGGTGCTGAAGCTTTCTTT,CASSVGAEAFF,TRBV5-1,-,-,TRBJ1-1,11
TGTGCCAGCAGTGACCCGCTCCGGGGATACAATGAGCAGTTCTTC,CASSDPLRGYNEQFF,TRBV6-1,-,-,TRBJ2-1,15
TGCAGCGTGGAATTAGCGGGGAAAAGCTCCTACAATGAGCAGTTCTTC,CSVELAGKSSYNEQFF,TRBV29-1,TRBD2,once,TRBJ2-1,16
TGTGCCAGCAGCTTAGATGGCCCTCTAGCGGGAGGCCCCACAGATACGCAGTATTTT,CASSLDGPLAGGPTDTQYF,TRBV11-2,TRBD2,-,TRBJ2-3,19
TGTGCCAGCAGTTTTCGCGCCAGGACAGGGGTCGAGCAGTACTTC,CASSFRARTGVEQYF,TRBV27,TRBD1,-,TRBJ2-7,15
TGTGCCAGTACCGCAGGGGCAAGGGTGGACTTT,CASTAGARVDF,TRBV19,-,-,TRBJ1-1,11